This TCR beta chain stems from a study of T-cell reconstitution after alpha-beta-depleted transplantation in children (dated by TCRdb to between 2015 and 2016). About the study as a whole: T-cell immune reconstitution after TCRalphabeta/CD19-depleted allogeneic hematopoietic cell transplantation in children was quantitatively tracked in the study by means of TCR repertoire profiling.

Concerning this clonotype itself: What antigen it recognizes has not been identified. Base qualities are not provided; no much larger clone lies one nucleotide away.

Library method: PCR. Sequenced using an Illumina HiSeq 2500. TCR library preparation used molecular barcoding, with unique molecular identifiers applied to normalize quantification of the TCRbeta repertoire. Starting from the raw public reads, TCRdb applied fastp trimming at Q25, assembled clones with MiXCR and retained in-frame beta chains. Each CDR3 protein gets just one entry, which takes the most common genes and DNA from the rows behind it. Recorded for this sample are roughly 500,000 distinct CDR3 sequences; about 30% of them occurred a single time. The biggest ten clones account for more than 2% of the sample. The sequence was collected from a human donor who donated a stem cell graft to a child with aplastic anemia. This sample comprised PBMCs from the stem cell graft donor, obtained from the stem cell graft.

This receptor carries the CDR3 CASSSRIRTGKSGANVLTF. The nucleotide sequence reads as follows: TGTGCCAGCAGTTCCCGTATTAGGACAGGGAAATCTGGGGCCAACGTCCTGACTTTC. The chain uses TRBV28 and TRBJ2-6; 8 bases in between match TRBD1. Including the terminal cysteine and phenylalanine, the CDR3 comprises 19 residues. Only the CDR3 part of the read is kept: 57 bases, read in frame from the first base. Clipping removes 4 bases from V and 1 base from J, with 12 as the unmatched junction base count. The germline V gene specifies MDHEN as CDR1 and SYDVKM as CDR2. The variable domain in full, with residues beyond the CDR3 obtained from the reference TRBV28 and TRBJ2-6 genes, is DVKVTQSSRYLVKRTGEKVFLECVQDMDHENMFWYRQDPGLGLRLIYFSYDVKMKEKGDIPEGYSVSREKKERFSLILESASTNQTSMYLCASSSRIRTGKSGANVLTFGAGSRLTVL.